Listed below are T cell receptor beta chains from one sample, sequenced in a study of blood T cells in healthy people across ages. TCRdb processed the 5' RACE reads anew with MiXCR; each CDR3 protein has one entry. The repertoire consists of 1.8 million or so distinct CDR3 sequences, with 30% to 40% occurring once and the leading ten covering 23%. Sequenced: blood. These receptors all come from a human donor in good health. Each CDR3 is given with its conserved first and last residue. D genes are given only for firm matches. Only some rows state a clone size, as once, few, many or a class for expanded clones.

- | TRBJ1-2 | few | TRBV6-1 | CASSEQGSNYGYTF | TGTGCCAGCAGTGAACAGGGTTCTAACTATGGCTACACCTTC
- | TRBJ2-7 | few | TRBV20-1 | CSARSLGKQLYEQYF | TGCAGTGCTAGATCCTTGGGTAAGCAACTCTACGAGCAGTACTTC
- | TRBJ2-5 | few | TRBV29-1 | CSGGDTQETQYF | TGCAGCGGTGGAGATACTCAAGAGACCCAGTACTTC
- | TRBJ1-5 | - | TRBV19 | CASSDLRSVQPQHF | TGTGCCAGTAGCGACCTTCGGAGTGTACAGCCCCAGCATTTT
- | TRBJ2-4 | - | TRBV30 | CAWSEKAGSTVQYF | TGTGCCTGGAGTGAAAAAGCAGGGTCTACGGTTCAGTACTTC
- | TRBJ1-2 | few | TRBV20-1 | CSAKLTYGYTF | TGCAGTGCTAAACTTACCTATGGCTACACCTTC
TRBD2 | TRBJ2-1 | - | TRBV13 | CASSLGRGGLNEQFF | TGTGCCAGCAGCTTAGGGCGGGGGGGTCTCAATGAGCAGTTCTTC
TRBD1 | TRBJ2-2 | few | TRBV7-2 | CASSRDSNTGELFF | TGTGCCAGCAGCCGGGACAGCAACACCGGGGAGCTGTTTTTT
- | TRBJ2-5 | - | TRBV4-3 | CASSQDWTVKETQYF | TGCGCCAGCAGCCAAGACTGGACAGTAAAAGAGACCCAGTACTTC
- | TRBJ2-1 | - | TRBV6-1 | CASSEGWQGRVNEQFF | TGTGCCAGCAGTGAAGGGTGGCAGGGAAGGGTGAATGAGCAGTTCTTC
- | TRBJ2-4 | many | TRBV29-1 | CSVVVAKNIQYF | TGCAGCGTTGTGGTGGCCAAAAACATTCAGTACTTC
- | TRBJ2-1 | few | TRBV20-1 | CSAAGANINEQFF | TGCAGTGCCGCAGGGGCGAATATCAATGAGCAGTTCTTC
- | TRBJ2-5 | - | TRBV29-1 | CSVELYTYERYF | TGCAGCGTTGAACTCTACACCTACGAGCGGTACTTC
- | TRBJ2-1 | - | TRBV6-2/TRBV6-3 | CASRKAGSSYNEQFF | TGTGCCAGCAGAAAAGCGGGTAGCTCCTACAATGAGCAGTTCTTC
- | TRBJ2-1 | - | TRBV4-3 | CASSRSAGTDYNEQFF | TGCGCCAGCAGTCGTTCCGCCGGGACTGACTACAATGAGCAGTTCTTC
TRBD2 | TRBJ2-5 | - | TRBV20-1 | CSAVPGGVETQYF | TGCAGTGCTGTCCCCGGGGGGGTCGAGACCCAGTACTTC
- | TRBJ2-1 | - | TRBV29-1 | CSVEKHSVNEQFF | TGCAGCGTTGAGAAGCACTCTGTCAATGAGCAGTTCTTC
TRBD1 | TRBJ2-1 | - | TRBV19 | CASSTQGQGRNEQFF | TGTGCCAGTAGTACCCAGGGACAGGGTAGGAATGAGCAGTTCTTC
TRBD1 | TRBJ2-3 | many | TRBV7-8 | CASSLVGQGFTDTQYF | TGTGCCAGCAGCTTAGTGGGACAGGGGTTCACAGATACGCAGTATTTT
TRBD1 | TRBJ1-2 | few | TRBV12-3/TRBV12-4 | CASSPTGQGSGYTF | TGTGCCAGCAGCCCTACGGGACAGGGCTCTGGCTACACCTTC
- | TRBJ1-6 | few | TRBV28 | CASRPGPSTSPLHF | TGTGCCAGCAGGCCGGGCCCAAGCACCTCACCCCTCCACTTT
TRBD2 | TRBJ2-2 | - | TRBV7-9 | CASRGEGLAGITGELFF | TGTGCCAGCAGGGGGGAAGGACTAGCGGGAATCACCGGGGAGCTGTTTTTT
- | TRBJ2-7 | many | TRBV7-2 | CASSAAYEQYF | TGTGCCAGCAGTGCAGCCTACGAGCAGTACTTC
TRBD1 | TRBJ2-6 | - | TRBV20-1 | CSARQGNSGANVLTF | TGCAGTGCTCGACAGGGGAACTCTGGGGCCAACGTCCTGACTTTC
- | TRBJ1-6 | - | TRBV12-3/TRBV12-4 | CASSQGSYNSPLHF | TGTGCCAGCAGTCAGGGTTCCTATAATTCACCCCTCCACTTT
- | TRBJ1-1 | once | TRBV7-8 | CASSLMGPQAEAFF | TGTGCCAGCAGCTTAATGGGCCCCCAGGCTGAAGCTTTCTTT
- | TRBJ2-1 | - | TRBV9 | CASRPGGSISNEQFF | TGTGCCAGCAGGCCCGGGGGCTCAATTTCCAATGAGCAGTTCTTC
- | TRBJ1-6 | - | TRBV4-2 | CATNGQSGSPLHF | TGTGCCACCAACGGACAGTCGGGATCACCCCTCCACTTT
- | TRBJ2-1 | - | TRBV7-6 | CASSLSGEHFF | TGTGCCAGCAGCTTATCGGGAGAGCACTTCTTC
- | TRBJ1-6 | - | TRBV15 | CATRMTAPLAPLHF | TGTGCCACCAGGATGACAGCCCCTTTAGCACCCCTCCACTTT
TRBD1 | TRBJ1-1 | once | TRBV4-2 | CASSQLTRQGATEAFF | TGTGCCAGCAGCCAGCTTACCAGACAGGGGGCCACTGAAGCTTTCTTT
- | TRBJ1-5 | few | TRBV29-1 | CSVGSENQPQHF | TGCAGCGTTGGGAGTGAGAATCAGCCCCAGCATTTT
- | TRBJ1-2 | - | TRBV6-5 | CATRGVNGYTF | TGTGCCACCCGGGGGGTTAATGGCTACACCTTC
- | TRBJ1-1 | - | TRBV20-1 | CSARGGAVNTEAFF | TGCAGTGCTAGAGGGGGCGCGGTGAACACTGAAGCTTTCTTT
TRBD1 | TRBJ2-7 | many | TRBV29-1 | CSVEITGDEQYF | TGCAGCGTGGAAATCACAGGGGACGAGCAGTACTTC
TRBD1 | TRBJ2-7 | - | TRBV6-1 | CASSEIWDSSYEQYF | TGTGCCAGCAGTGAAATCTGGGACAGCTCCTACGAGCAGTACTTC
TRBD2 | TRBJ2-7 | many | TRBV29-1 | CSVTSGGTYEQYF | TGCAGCGTGACTAGCGGGGGGACCTACGAGCAGTACTTC
- | TRBJ2-2 | - | TRBV6-2/TRBV6-3 | CASSLRPLRIGELFF | TGTGCCAGCAGTTTGAGACCTCTCAGGATCGGGGAGCTGTTTTTT
TRBD1 | TRBJ1-4 | - | TRBV20-1 | CSASSLGQGWEKLFF | TGCAGTGCCAGCAGTTTGGGACAGGGCTGGGAAAAACTGTTTTTT
- | TRBJ2-2 | few | TRBV9 | CASSVGPGGYNTGELFF | TGTGCCAGCAGCGTAGGTCCCGGGGGATATAACACCGGGGAGCTGTTTTTT
- | TRBJ2-5 | few | TRBV29-1 | CSVEDKGTPLETQYF | TGCAGCGTTGAAGATAAGGGGACTCCCCTGGAGACCCAGTACTTC
TRBD1 | TRBJ1-2 | - | TRBV29-1 | CSVDRGSRSYGYTF | TGCAGCGTTGACAGGGGGTCCCGGTCCTATGGCTACACCTTC
TRBD2 | TRBJ2-7 | few | TRBV3-1 | CASSQGEGGEQYF | TGTGCCAGCAGCCAAGGGGAGGGCGGCGAGCAGTACTTC
- | TRBJ2-3 | - | TRBV7-2 | CASSLFVGPTGTQYF | TGTGCCAGCAGCTTATTTGTTGGACCCACAGGTACGCAGTATTTT
- | TRBJ1-1 | - | TRBV10-3 | CAISDIRANTEAFF | TGTGCCATCAGTGATATCAGAGCGAACACTGAAGCTTTCTTT
TRBD1 | TRBJ2-6 | few | TRBV6-6 | CASSYSGQGAMGANVLTF | TGTGCCAGCAGTTACTCGGGTCAGGGGGCGATGGGGGCCAACGTCCTGACTTTC
- | TRBJ2-1 | - | TRBV15 | CATSRDVEKQFF | TGTGCCACCAGCAGAGATGTGGAAAAGCAGTTCTTC
- | TRBJ2-2 | - | TRBV29-1 | CSVEKGIGAGELFF | TGCAGCGTTGAAAAGGGTATAGGTGCCGGGGAGCTGTTTTTT
TRBD1 | TRBJ2-5 | - | TRBV9 | CASSAMGQGETQYF | TGTGCCAGCAGCGCAATGGGACAGGGGGAGACCCAGTACTTC
- | TRBJ2-5 | many | TRBV5-1 | CASSPIRGETQYF | TGCGCCAGCAGCCCGATTCGCGGGGAGACCCAGTACTTC
- | TRBJ2-7 | few | TRBV28 | CASSLWTGFSYEQYF | TGTGCCAGCAGTTTATGGACAGGATTCTCCTACGAGCAGTACTTC
TRBD2 | TRBJ2-7 | few | TRBV20-1 | CSARDWLAGGYEQYF | TGCAGTGCTAGAGATTGGTTAGCGGGGGGATACGAGCAGTACTTC
- | TRBJ1-2 | - | TRBV29-1 | CSVEEWTNGYTF | TGCAGCGTTGAGGAATGGACAAATGGCTACACCTTC
- | TRBJ2-5 | few | TRBV28 | CASSGGGGYGETQYF | TGTGCCAGCAGTGGGGGAGGGGGCTATGGAGAGACCCAGTACTTC
- | TRBJ2-7 | - | TRBV7-9 | CASSLALGVYEQYF | TGTGCCAGCAGCTTAGCGCTGGGAGTCTACGAGCAGTACTTC
- | TRBJ2-3 | many | TRBV4-3 | CASSQDWRSTDTQYF | TGCGCCAGCAGCCAAGACTGGCGTAGCACAGATACGCAGTATTTT
TRBD2 | TRBJ2-5 | - | TRBV4-3 | CASSQASGGAGETQYF | TGCGCCAGCAGCCAAGCTAGCGGGGGGGCCGGAGAGACCCAGTACTTC
- | TRBJ1-3 | - | TRBV7-9 | CASSKRAQGLYSGNTIYF | TGTGCCAGCAGCAAACGGGCCCAGGGACTTTACTCTGGAAACACCATATATTTT
- | TRBJ2-1 | - | TRBV29-1 | CSVEDPKGIFDNEQFF | TGCAGCGTTGAAGATCCGAAGGGGATCTTCGACAATGAGCAGTTCTTC
TRBD2 | TRBJ2-5 | - | TRBV29-1 | CSGTSRETQYF | TGCAGCGGGACTAGCAGGGAGACCCAGTACTTC